This record covers a single T cell receptor beta chain. Its antigen is unknown. Brentuximab vedotin exposure varied among the patients, all of whom had relapsed after autologous stem cell transplantation. The CDR3 covers 16 residues. This sample is drawn from a study of PD-1 blockade in classical Hodgkin lymphoma. Broader study findings: When nivolumab was started under 1 year after ASCT, patients were excluded. Baseline diversity in complete responders resembled that of newly diagnosed patients.

The protocol was immunoSEQ multiplex PCR, while the TCRdb copy is restricted to in-frame clones and leaves out a portion. The data show about 50,000 clones, with more than 70% seen just once and less than 6.5% held by the top ten. This material consisted of peripheral blood mononuclear cells (PBMCs), taken before the second cycle of nivolumab. The sequence was obtained from a human donor with classical Hodgkin lymphoma. V gene TRBV21-1 combines with J gene TRBJ1-4. TRBV21-1 is classified as a pseudogene. The CDR3 DNA follows: TGTGCCAGCAGCAAAGAGGTCGAGGGGTTACGGGAAAAACTGTTTTTT. It translates to CASSKEVEGLREKLFF.